One sample yielded the 6 T cell receptor beta chains listed below, sequenced in a study of cytomegalovirus exposure and HLA in healthy donors. The PCR contained 60 Vbeta and 13 Jbeta primers. Clones were sequenced by immunoSEQ multiplex PCR, and TCRdb holds only the in-frame ones, with some missing. The table includes around 250,000 clones, about 93% detected once. Source material: PBMCs. Source of these receptors: a girl aged 2 to 10 in good health and CMV-seronegative.

The V and J genes are TRBV5-1 and TRBJ1-1; TRBD1 aligns across 8 bases. Germline CDR1 SGHRS, CDR2 YFSETQ. CDR3 length: 15 amino acids. Trimming at V came to 0 bases and at J to 2 bases, leaving 3 bases not matched to a gene. CDR3 sequence reads: CASSLEGTGNTEAFF. The CDR3 nucleotides are TGCGCCAGCAGCTTGGAAGGGACAGGTAACACTGAAGCTTTCTTT. The full variable domain, with the rest looked up from reference TRBV5-1 and TRBJ1-1, is KAGVTQTPRYLIKTRGQQVTLSCSPISGHRSVSWYQQTPGQGLQFLFEYFSETQRNKGNFPGRFSGRQFSNSRSEMNVSTLELGDSALYLCASSLEGTGNTEAFFGQGTRLTVV.

The V and J genes are TRBV6-1 and TRBJ2-1; 7 bases are a match to TRBD2. This CDR3 has 14 residues. CDR1 and CDR2 (germline): MNHNS, SASEGT. Trimming cost V 7 bases and J 1 base; bases outside gene matches: 4. The DNA of the CDR3 is TGTGCCAGCACCGGGGGGTTTTCCTACAATGAGCAGTTCTTC. Translating gives CASTGGFSYNEQFF.

The rearrangement uses TRBV19 and TRBJ2-5; the D is unclear. Looked up from germline, CDR1 is LNHDA and CDR2 is SQIVND (reference sequence). V dropped 1 base and J dropped 5 bases, with 2 bases sitting between them. The CDR3 totals 11 residues. CDR3 residues: CASSIAETQYF. As DNA, the CDR3 is TGTGCCAGTAGTATAGCTGAGACCCAGTACTTC.

The J gene is TRBJ2-5, the V gene TRBV28; 9 nucleotides line up with TRBD1. Germline CDR1 reads MDHEN; CDR2 reads SYDVKM. The CDR3 spans 13 residues. The ends lost 6 bases at V and 7 bases at J; junction bases unmatched: 6. CDR3 coding DNA: TGTGCCAGCAGATCGGACAGGGGAGGGACCCAGTACTTC. Amino acids: CASRSDRGGTQYF.

In the case of this clone: Within the sample, other DNA sequences also encode this same CDR3. This chain uses TRBV9 with TRBJ2-7, with 8 bases that match TRBD1. V lost 4 bases to trimming and J lost 4 bases; unmatched junction nucleotides: 4. Germline lookup yields CDR1 SGDLS and CDR2 YYNGEE. The CDR3 has 13 amino acids. This CDR3 is CASSPRTGYEQYF. The CDR3, as DNA: TGTGCCAGCAGCCCCCGGACAGGGTACGAGCAGTACTTC. Looking up the rest from reference TRBV9 and TRBJ2-7 gives the full variable domain: DSGVTQTPKHLITATGQRVTLRCSPRSGDLSVYWYQQSLDQGLQFLIQYYNGEERAKGNILERFSAQQFPDLHSELNLSSLELGDSALYFCASSPRTGYEQYFGPGTRLTVT.

V is TRBV13 and J is TRBJ1-5, with 9 positions matching TRBD1. V lost 0 bases, J lost 0 bases, and 3 bases stayed unmatched. The CDR3 is 17 amino acids. CDR1 is PRHDT and CDR2 is FYEKMQ in the germline V gene (reference sequence). CDR3 nucleotides: TGTGCCAGCAGCTTAGGGAGGACAGGGGATAGCAATCAGCCCCAGCATTTT. Translated: CASSLGRTGDSNQPQHF.